Shown below are 9 T cell receptor beta chains from a single sample sequenced in a study of cytomegalovirus exposure and HLA in healthy donors. A multiplex PCR was run with 60 Vbeta primers and 13 Jbeta primers. Some clones are missing from TCRdb's copy, which holds only in-frame ones; the method was immunoSEQ multiplex PCR. Of fewer than 350,000 clones listed, around nine tenths are singletons. Sequences were obtained from PBMCs. The receptor source for this set is a woman aged 18-29 years in good health and CMV-seronegative.

The chain combines TRBV7-8 with TRBJ1-2; 10 nucleotides agree with TRBD1. The V and J ends lost 5 bases and 6 bases, in that order; junction bases with no gene match: 9. The CDR3 loop spans 15 amino acids. Looked up from germline, CDR1 is SGHVS and CDR2 is FQNEAQ. The CDR3 region is CASSLVGQGLDGYTF. Here the CDR3 DNA reads TGTGCCAGCAGCCTAGTGGGACAGGGGCTTGATGGCTACACCTTC.

The V gene is TRBV6-5, the J gene TRBJ1-5; 8 nucleotides match TRBD1. The CDR3 totals 15 residues. With V trimmed by 6 bases and J by 6 bases, 10 bases remained unmatched. The germline V gene has CDR1 MNHEY and CDR2 SVGAGI. The CDR3 DNA sequence: TGTGCCAGCAGGACGGGACAGGACGGTGGTCAGCCCCAGCATTTT. It is translated as CASRTGQDGGQPQHF.

This chain connects TRBV5-1 to TRBJ1-2; TRBD1 matches 8 bases. V trimming: 3 bases; J trimming: 1 base; junction bases outside the gene matches: 5. The CDR3 has 15 amino acids. In germline, CDR1 is SGHRS, CDR2 YFSETQ. The CDR3 DNA reads as TGCGCCAGCAGCTGGGCCGGACAGGGTAACTATGGCTACACCTTC. The encoded protein is CASSWAGQGNYGYTF.

CDR3 loop: CSARWGPEAFF. CDR3 nucleotides: TGCAGTGCTAGATGGGGCCCCGAAGCTTTCTTT. The chain joins TRBV20-1 to TRBJ1-1, with D tentatively TRBD1 (5 bases). Germline-derived CDR1 and CDR2 are DFQATT and SNEGSKA (reference sequence). Deletions cut 2 bases from V and 8 bases from J, with 9 bases between. There are 11 residues in the CDR3.

This clone has only a few counts. The rearrangement uses TRBV7-8 and TRBJ2-7; D is unclear. V was shortened by 1 base and J by 3 bases, with 7 bases between the two germline ends. Germline CDR1 reads SGHVS; CDR2 reads FQNEAQ. The CDR3 has 13 amino acids. DNA for the CDR3: TGTGCCAGCAGCTTAGAAGAGATCTACGAGCAGTACTTC. As protein: CASSLEEIYEQYF.

The chain links TRBV27 to TRBJ1-2; no reliable D call. The V end lost 4 bases, the J end lost 6 bases, and 15 bases lay between the germline ends. Per the germline V gene, CDR1 is MNHEY and CDR2 is SMNVEV (reference sequence). The CDR3 extends over 14 amino acids. The DNA of the CDR3 is TGTGCCAGCAGTTCCGCCCCCTGGAGGGATGGCTACACCTTC. Translation gives CASSSAPWRDGYTF.

The rearrangement uses TRBV7-9 and TRBJ1-5; TRBD1 agrees at 7 bases. V lost 8 bases, J lost 2 bases, and 3 bases stayed unmatched. This CDR3 has 13 amino acids. Germline CDR1 SEHNR, CDR2 FQNEAQ (reference sequence). CDR3 bases: TGTGCCAGCGGCAGGGGGGGCAATCAGCCCCAGCATTTT. It encodes CASGRGGNQPQHF.

This clone appeared a single time. The chain is built from TRBV5-1 and TRBJ1-1; 10 bases are shared with TRBD1. Germline trimming cut 3 bases from V and 0 bases from J; bases unmatched to any gene: 2. The CDR3 contains 15 residues. Germline V lookup: CDR1 SGHRS, CDR2 YFSETQ. CDR3 amino acids: CASSSTGGMNTEAFF. The DNA for the CDR3 is TGCGCCAGCAGCTCGACAGGGGGCATGAACACTGAAGCTTTCTTT.

J is TRBJ2-1 and V is TRBV6-6; TRBD1 aligns across 8 bases. CDR1 and CDR2 (germline): MNHNY, SVGAGI (reference sequence). CDR3 length equals 16 residues. J gave up 2 bases and V 0 bases, and 3 bases lay outside the gene matches. CDR3 loop: CASSYSVQGAYNEQFF. The CDR3 nucleotides are TGTGCCAGCAGTTACTCCGTACAGGGGGCCTACAATGAGCAGTTCTTC.